Below, one T cell receptor beta chain is given with its context. The antigen remains unidentified. Primers: 60 Vbeta forward and 13 Jbeta reverse. Here immunoSEQ multiplex PCR was the method, and the copy in TCRdb shows in-frame clones only, minus some. There are roughly 160,000 clones in the sample; around 85% occur only once, and about 9.3% lies in the top ten. The sample originates from a study of cytomegalovirus exposure and HLA in healthy donors. V was pared by 6 bases and J by 3 bases, with 13 bases between. The CDR3 spans 14 residues. Germline loops: CDR1 MNHEY, CDR2 SMNVEV (reference sequence). Study observations and caveats: Later analysis showed most CMV-associated TCR beta chains appearing HLA-restricted. The likely origin of a cluster of highly shared sequence variants was a sequencing artifact.

The source material was PBMCs. This TCR was recovered from a man between 18 and 35 years old in good health and CMV-seropositive. V is TRBV27 and J is TRBJ2-3; possibly TRBD2 for D (6 bases). CDR3 protein: CASRGLGLTDTQYF. The CDR3 DNA reads TGTGCCAGCAGGGGACTGGGCCTAACAGATACGCAGTATTTT.